Reported below is one T cell receptor (beta chain). A read error may explain this, as a much larger clone is one base away. This entry belongs to a study of graft-versus-host responses after intestinal transplantation (dated by TCRdb to 2020 to 2023). In the study overall: The transplants that recipients received were multivisceral, liver-intestinal, or isolated intestinal. Anti-thymocyte globulin induction was given to all recipients, followed by maintenance tacrolimus and steroids for 3 to 4 years. After intestinal transplantation, graft-versus-host and host-versus-graft alloreactive T cell clones in the graft, circulation and bone marrow were tracked using bulk TCR-beta CDR3 sequencing. To identify alloreactive clones, pre-transplant mixed lymphocyte reaction products were sequenced and then compared with unstimulated pre-transplant donor and recipient T cells. A cohort of 24 intestinal transplant recipients, including one retransplant, was enrolled, and a few patients lacking pretransplant specimens were excluded. A peak of at least 4% donor T cells among recipient peripheral blood mononuclear cells was the definition used for donor T cell macrochimerism. Samples from a few later patients were sequenced in-house on an Illumina MiSeq with MiXCR processing rather than by the commercial service.

The CDR3 contains 16 residues, cysteine and phenylalanine counted. The entry retains the CDR3 DNA only, 48 bases that are in frame from base 1. The germline V gene encodes CDR1 SGHAT and CDR2 FQNNGV. Study-level results and caveats: GvH clones were detected in recipient bone marrow, and some appeared earlier in ileal mucosa or blood, consistent with an intestinal mucosal origin. Patients with donor T cell macrochimerism had high GvH to HvG T cell clonal ratios in their allografts. Early after transplant, declines in HvG clones were associated with peak levels of circulating GvH clones. Conclusions were limited by the relatively low number and heterogeneity of intestinal transplant patients.

Library generation was performed with the immunoSEQ multiplex PCR assay. For most patients, genomic DNA was isolated with the Qiagen DNeasy Blood and Tissue Kit and sent frozen to Adaptive Biotechnologies for TCR sequencing. For most patients, high-throughput TCR-beta CDR3 sequencing of genomic DNA was performed by Adaptive Biotechnologies. Under the source paper's analysis protocol: TCR sequencing data were retrieved from Adaptive's ImmunoSEQ software for some 17 patients, whereas a few other patients were processed with MiXCR and VDJtools. To correct CD4 versus CD8 sorting errors, sequences present in both subsets at a frequency ratio below 5:1 were removed. CDR3 nucleotide sequences shared between donor and recipient were removed because the origin of such sequences could not be assigned. To be classed as alloreactive, a clone needed at least 2-fold expansion over unstimulated cells and a minimum CFSE-low frequency of 0.002% (template counts) or 0.001% (read counts). Mappable clones were those detected in sequenced pre-transplant spleen, lymph node, or MLR CFSE-low populations of the donor or recipient. The cumulative frequency of alloreactive clones was calculated as a percentage of all sequences, weighted by copy number. As stored in TCRdb, this immuneACCESS dataset retains in-frame rearrangements with V and J assigned. A fraction of the clones does not appear; measured against another copy, unresolved V genes explain less than half of the discrepancy, and the remainder lacks a known reason. D and trimming were read from the DNA, whereas the V and J calls and clone size are those reported in that table. The table for this sample lists about 4,600 clones; about 30% of them were counted only once. The ten largest clonotypes hold about 4.5% of the sample.

Read against the paper, the sample's time point label means: cells obtained before transplantation from donor or recipient. In the mixed lymphocyte reactions, roughly 200,000 CFSE-labeled pre-transplant responders were plated with roughly 200,000 irradiated violet-dye-labeled stimulators and cultured for approximately 6 days. After the mixed lymphocyte reaction, proliferating CD3+CD4+CFSE-low and CD3+CD8+CFSE-low responder cells were FACS-sorted on a BD Influx sorter. This clonotype originated in a human patient who received an intestinal transplant. The chain employs TRBV11-2 and TRBJ1-2; 8 central nucleotides agree with TRBD1. The sample in question was alloreactive CD4+ T cells from a mixed lymphocyte reaction culture, obtained before intestinal transplant. The sample's cell subset or site label, decoded: CFSE-low proliferating T cells sorted from roughly six-day pre-transplant mixed lymphocyte reaction (GvH or HvG direction). The CDR3 protein: CASILVPNRGYEGYTF. The DNA sequence follows: TGTGCCAGCATCTTAGTGCCGAACAGGGGGTATGAAGGCTACACCTTC.